This passage covers 17 T cell receptor beta chains from one sample sequenced in a study of CXCR3-negative and CXCR3-positive naive CD8 T cells. The study's findings and limits: Naive cells with CXCR3 showed TRB CDR3s that were more hydrophobic than those in CXCR3-negative naive cells.

These receptors lack a known antigen. With UMI labels, 5' RACE was used to prepare the TRB cDNA libraries. Using the 5' RACE reads, TCRdb records one entry per CDR3 protein without DNA. Here the sample table reports 140,000 to 150,000 distinct CDR3 sequences. The sequencing sample was made of naive CXCR3+ CD8+ T cells from blood. The subset is: CD45RO-CCR7+CD27+CD95- naive CD8+ T cells expressing CXCR3 (TNR3+). The receptors originated from a human donor in good health. Some clones in this sample may be carry-over from other donors' samples.

V is TRBV7-2 and J is TRBJ2-7; the D call from TCRdb, TRBD2, cannot be confirmed without DNA. This CDR3 is built from 17 residues. Germline V gene lookup returns CDR1 SGHTA and CDR2 FQGNSA. CDR3 sequence: CASSLGRPSGFSYEQYF.

This chain links TRBV15 with TRBJ2-7; TCRdb's assignment of TRBD1 cannot be checked, as there is no DNA. Germline V gives CDR1 LNHNV, CDR2 YYDKDF (reference sequence). The CDR3 spans 16 residues. The CDR3 spells CATSRDWGGRLDEQYF. Full variable domain (remainder filled in from reference TRBV15 and TRBJ2-7): DAMVIQNPRYQVTQFGKPVTLSCSQTLNHNVMYWYQQKSSQAPKLLFHYYDKDFNNEADTPDNFQSRRPNTSFCFLDIRSPGLGDTAMYLCATSRDWGGRLDEQYFGPGTRLTVT.

This sequence joins TRBV29-1 and TRBJ2-1. CDR1 and CDR2 (germline): SQVTM, ANQGSEA. This CDR3 region has 16 residues. The CDR3 is CSVESPTGNSYNEQFF.

This chain joins TRBV27 and TRBJ2-3. The CDR3 covers 13 residues. Germline V gene sequence: CDR1 MNHEY, CDR2 SMNVEV (reference sequence). CDR3 residues: CASSPQTTDTQYF.

This chain connects TRBV12-5 to TRBJ2-3; TCRdb returns TRBD2, unconfirmable since there is no DNA. This CDR3 spans 14 amino acids. CDR1 is LGHNT, CDR2 FRNRAP, per germline. CDR3 sequence: CAGGEGTNTDTQYF.

The genes are TRBV20-1 and TRBJ1-2; TCRdb names TRBD1, which stays unverified in the absence of DNA. Per germline, CDR1 DFQATT and CDR2 SNEGSKA (reference sequence). The CDR3 covers 13 residues. This chain's CDR3 is CSALDRGNYGYTF.

The chain links TRBV19 to TRBJ2-1. The CDR3 sequence is 12 residues long. Germline V lookup: CDR1 LNHDA, CDR2 SQIVND (reference sequence). This CDR3 is CASNDIYNEQFF.

The chain combines TRBV9 with TRBJ2-7; TCRdb gives TRBD2 as the D gene, but with no DNA this cannot be confirmed. The CDR3 has 15 amino acids. Germline V gives CDR1 SGDLS, CDR2 YYNGEE. CDR3 region: CASSVAASGPYEQYF.

The chain combines TRBV10-3 with TRBJ2-1; TCRdb calls TRBD2, which cannot be checked without DNA. Germline values: CDR1 ENHRY, CDR2 SYGVKD. CDR3 length equals 13 residues. The CDR3 loop is CAIFAGGPNEQFF.

The CDR3 here is CASSSRDSTDTQYF. V usage is TRBV28 and J usage is TRBJ2-3; TCRdb returns TRBD2, unconfirmable since there is no DNA. Germline CDR1 reads MDHEN; CDR2 reads SYDVKM. The length of the CDR3 is 14 residues.

This chain links TRBV29-1 with TRBJ2-7. The germline V gene encodes CDR1 SQVTM and CDR2 ANQGSEA. This CDR3 is built from 13 residues. CDR3 residues: CSVEVDSSYEQYF.

This chain uses TRBV7-2 with TRBJ1-2; the TCRdb call, TRBD1, lacks DNA for checking. Germline CDR1 and CDR2: SGHTA and FQGNSA. The CDR3 length is 14 residues. CDR3 amino acids: CASSPRSQFVGYTF.

The CDR3: CSAPEGGDYYNEQFF. The gene calls are TRBV20-1 and TRBJ2-1; TCRdb lists TRBD1, though no DNA is available to test this call. Germline values: CDR1 DFQATT, CDR2 SNEGSKA (reference sequence). The CDR3 sequence is 15 residues long.

The J gene is TRBJ2-1, the V gene TRBV7-2; TCRdb proposes TRBD1, but this gene call is untestable without DNA. The CDR3 totals 17 residues. The germline V gene encodes CDR1 SGHTA and CDR2 FQGNSA. The CDR3 reads CASSLGWGGSSYNEQFF.

The J gene is TRBJ2-1, the V gene TRBV6-5; without DNA, the TCRdb call of TRBD1 cannot be checked. The CDR3 has 15 residues. CDR1 is MNHEY and CDR2 is SVGAGI in the germline V gene. CDR3 in amino acids: CASSPGTGAGDEQFF.

The chain carries TRBV9 and TRBJ2-1. CDR3 length: 12 residues. The germline V gene encodes CDR1 SGDLS and CDR2 YYNGEE. CDR3 region: CASSEDRNEQFF.

The V and J genes are TRBV29-1 and TRBJ2-3; the TRBD2 assignment by TCRdb is unverifiable without DNA. This CDR3 has 14 residues. Germline V gene sequence: CDR1 SQVTM, CDR2 ANQGSEA. This CDR3 reads CSVLGQRGTDTQYF.